This entry lists 9 T cell receptor beta chains sequenced from one sample in a study of circulating and synovial CD4+ cells in juvenile arthritis. Using immunoSEQ multiplex PCR, the repertoire was profiled, and TCRdb retains in-frame clones only, with some absent. Of some 33,000 clones in the sample, 94% were seen once. Source material: CD4+ T cells from blood. These receptors were obtained from a human donor with juvenile idiopathic arthritis.

V and J are TRBV7-2 and TRBJ2-5; no definite D call. The germline gives CDR1 SGHTA, CDR2 FQGNSA. This CDR3 contains 12 residues. The V gene lost 5 bases and the J gene lost 0 bases, with 4 bases spanning the gap. The CDR3 sequence is CASSQYQETQYF. CDR3 sequence (DNA): TGTGCCAGCAGCCAGTACCAAGAGACCCAGTACTTC.

The chain links TRBV7-4 to TRBJ2-5; TRBD2 agrees at 9 bases. J gave up 1 base and V 4 bases, and 13 bases lay outside the gene matches. Looked up from germline, CDR1 is SGHVT and CDR2 is SQSDAQ. The CDR3 totals 18 residues. CDR3 loop: CASSSGGLAGASQETQYF. Written as DNA, the CDR3 is TGTGCCAGCAGCTCGGGGGGGTTAGCGGGGGCCAGCCAAGAGACCCAGTACTTC.

V and J are TRBV6-6 and TRBJ1-1; TRBD1 matches 8 bases. Trimming took 6 bases from V and 3 from J; bases not matched to a gene: 6. In germline, CDR1 is MNHNY, CDR2 SVGAGI (reference sequence). This CDR3 has 14 residues. The CDR3 DNA sequence: TGTGCCAGCAGCCAAACACAGGGGGACACTGAAGCTTTCTTT. It codes for CASSQTQGDTEAFF.

The gene calls are TRBV2 and TRBJ1-2; no firm D call. Trimming took 6 bases from V and 4 from J, leaving 9 bases between them. The CDR3 is 12 residues long. Germline CDR1 and CDR2: SNHLY and FYNNEI. CDR3 amino acids: CASRGGSYGYTF. CDR3 nucleotides: TGTGCCAGCAGAGGAGGGAGCTATGGCTACACCTTC.

The J gene is TRBJ1-1, the V gene TRBV7-3; weak D call: TRBD1 (6 bases). From germline, CDR1 is SGHTA and CDR2 FQGTGA. Trimming stripped 5 bases from V and 4 bases from J, with 11 bases between. This CDR3 has 13 amino acids. The CDR3, as DNA: TGTGCCAGCAGCATCGGGACATCCACTGAAGCTTTCTTT. Translated, it gives CASSIGTSTEAFF.

This chain uses TRBV7-2 with TRBJ1-3; 9 nucleotides agree with TRBD1. The V gene end was trimmed by 1 base and the J gene end by 3 bases; junction bases not matched to a gene: 1. The CDR3 length is 15 residues. Looked up from germline, CDR1 is SGHTA and CDR2 is FQGNSA. CDR3 sequence reads: CASSLGQGGGNTIYF. The CDR3 DNA sequence: TGTGCCAGCAGCTTAGGACAGGGGGGTGGAAACACCATATATTTT.

The chain combines TRBV7-2 with TRBJ2-6; D unresolved. The germline V and J ends were trimmed by 3 bases and 4 bases, with 16 bases remaining between them. Germline V gene lookup returns CDR1 SGHTA and CDR2 FQGNSA. The CDR3 length is 17 residues. The CDR3 sequence is CASSFQTAFGGANVLTF. CDR3 nucleotide sequence: TGTGCCAGCAGCTTCCAGACTGCTTTTGGAGGGGCCAACGTCCTGACTTTC.

This chain connects TRBV2 to TRBJ2-3; weak D call: TRBD2 (7 bases). CDR1 and CDR2 from the germline V gene are SNHLY and FYNNEI. Trimming shortened V by 3 bases and J by 4 bases, and 14 bases separated the two germline ends. The CDR3 spans 15 residues. The CDR3 protein is CASSEGGGASDTQYF. In DNA form, the CDR3 reads TGTGCCAGCAGTGAGGGGGGGGGCGCCTCAGATACGCAGTATTTT.

The chain has TRBV6-1 and TRBJ1-1, with D possibly TRBD1 on 6 matching bases. V lost 1 base and J lost 4, with 10 bases in between. The CDR3 runs to 14 residues. Germline CDR1 and CDR2: MNHNS and SASEGT. CDR3 bases: TGTGCCAGCAGTGAAGTGGGGGGGCTCACTGAAGCTTTCTTT. This encodes CASSEVGGLTEAFF.